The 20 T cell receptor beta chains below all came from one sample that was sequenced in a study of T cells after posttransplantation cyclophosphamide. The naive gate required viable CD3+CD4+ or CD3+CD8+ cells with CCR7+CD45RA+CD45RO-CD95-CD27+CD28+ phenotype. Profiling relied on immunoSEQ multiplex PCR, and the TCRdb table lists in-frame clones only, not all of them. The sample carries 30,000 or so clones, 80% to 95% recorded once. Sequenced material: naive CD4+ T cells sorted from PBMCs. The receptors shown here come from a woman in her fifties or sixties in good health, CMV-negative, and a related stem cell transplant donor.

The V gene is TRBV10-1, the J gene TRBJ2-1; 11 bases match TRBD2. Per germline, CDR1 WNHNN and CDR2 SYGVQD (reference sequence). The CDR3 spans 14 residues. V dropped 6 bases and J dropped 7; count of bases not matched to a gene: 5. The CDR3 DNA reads TGCGCCAGCAGCTCTAGCGGGGGGAATAATGAGCAGTTCTTC. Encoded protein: CASSSSGGNNEQFF.

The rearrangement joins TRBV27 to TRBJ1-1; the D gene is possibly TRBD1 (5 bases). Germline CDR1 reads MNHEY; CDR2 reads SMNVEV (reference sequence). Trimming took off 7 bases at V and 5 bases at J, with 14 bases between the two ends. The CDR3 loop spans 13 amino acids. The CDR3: CASTSRQMTEAFF. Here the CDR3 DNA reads TGTGCCAGCACCTCAAGACAGATGACTGAAGCTTTCTTT.

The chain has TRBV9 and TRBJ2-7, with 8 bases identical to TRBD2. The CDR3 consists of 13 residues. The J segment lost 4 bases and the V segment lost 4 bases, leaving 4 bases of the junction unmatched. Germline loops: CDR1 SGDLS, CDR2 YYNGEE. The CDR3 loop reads CASSPGTRYEQYF. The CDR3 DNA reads TGTGCCAGCAGCCCCGGGACTAGATACGAGCAGTACTTC.

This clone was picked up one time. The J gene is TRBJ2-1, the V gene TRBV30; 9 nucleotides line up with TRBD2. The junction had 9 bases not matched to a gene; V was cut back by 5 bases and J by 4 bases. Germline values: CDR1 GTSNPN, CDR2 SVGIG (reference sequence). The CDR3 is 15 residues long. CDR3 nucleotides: TGTGCCTGGGAGGGCAATAGCGGGGGTTACAATGAGCAGTTCTTC. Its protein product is CAWEGNSGGYNEQFF.

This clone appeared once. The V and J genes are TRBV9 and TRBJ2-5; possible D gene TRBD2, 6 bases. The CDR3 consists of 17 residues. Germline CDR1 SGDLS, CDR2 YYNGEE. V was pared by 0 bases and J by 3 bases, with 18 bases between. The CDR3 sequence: CASSVALPGRGEETQYF. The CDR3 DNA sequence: TGTGCCAGCAGCGTAGCCCTACCGGGGCGGGGAGAAGAGACCCAGTACTTC.

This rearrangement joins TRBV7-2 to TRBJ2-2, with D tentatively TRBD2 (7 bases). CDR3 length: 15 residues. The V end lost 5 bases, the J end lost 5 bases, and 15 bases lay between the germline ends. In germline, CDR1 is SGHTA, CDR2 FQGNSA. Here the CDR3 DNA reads TGTGCCAGCAGCCCGTGGCGGGGGCAAACCGGGGAGCTGTTTTTT. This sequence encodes CASSPWRGQTGELFF.

DNA for the CDR3: TGTGCCAGTACCCCGGGAGGGGAATATACGCAGTATTTT. This translates into CASTPGGEYTQYF. The chain uses TRBV19 and TRBJ2-3; 8 bases agree with TRBD2. After removal of 7 bases from V and 7 bases from J, the junction contained 7 bases not matched to a gene. Germline V gene data show CDR1 as LNHDA and CDR2 as SQIVND (reference sequence). The CDR3 has 13 amino acids.

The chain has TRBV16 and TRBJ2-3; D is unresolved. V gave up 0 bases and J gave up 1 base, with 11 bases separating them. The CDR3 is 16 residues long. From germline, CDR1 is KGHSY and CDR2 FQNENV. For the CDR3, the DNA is TGTGCCAGCAGCCAATCAGTACACCCTGGCACAGATACGCAGTATTTT. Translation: CASSQSVHPGTDTQYF.

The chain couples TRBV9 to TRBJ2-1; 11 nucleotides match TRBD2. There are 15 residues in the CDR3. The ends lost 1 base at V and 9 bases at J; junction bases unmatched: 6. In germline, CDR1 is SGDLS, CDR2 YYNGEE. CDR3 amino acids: CASSVYSGGAGEQFF. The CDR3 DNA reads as TGTGCCAGCAGCGTATATAGCGGGGGGGCGGGTGAGCAGTTCTTC.

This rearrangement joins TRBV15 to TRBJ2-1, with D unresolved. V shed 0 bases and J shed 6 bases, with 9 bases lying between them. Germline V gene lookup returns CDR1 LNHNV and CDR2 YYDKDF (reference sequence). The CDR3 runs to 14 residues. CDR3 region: CATSRDLEVNEQFF. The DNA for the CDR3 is TGTGCCACCAGCAGAGATTTAGAGGTCAATGAGCAGTTCTTC.

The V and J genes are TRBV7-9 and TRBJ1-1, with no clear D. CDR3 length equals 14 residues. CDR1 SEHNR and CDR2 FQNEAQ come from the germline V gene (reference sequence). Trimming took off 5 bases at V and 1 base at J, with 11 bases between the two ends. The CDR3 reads CASSPAGGNTEAFF. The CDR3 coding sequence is TGTGCCAGCAGCCCCGCCGGCGGGAACACTGAAGCTTTCTTT. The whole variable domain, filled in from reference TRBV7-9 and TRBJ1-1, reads DTGVSQNPRHKITKRGQNVTFRCDPISEHNRLYWYRQTLGQGPEFLTYFQNEAQLEKSRLLSDRFSAERPKGSFSTLEIQRTEQGDSAMYLCASSPAGGNTEAFFGQGTRLTVV.

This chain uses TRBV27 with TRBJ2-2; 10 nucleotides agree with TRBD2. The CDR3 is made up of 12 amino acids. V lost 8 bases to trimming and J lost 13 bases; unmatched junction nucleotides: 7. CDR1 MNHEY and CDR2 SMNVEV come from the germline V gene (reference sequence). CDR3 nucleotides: TGTGCCAGCGGAACAGCGGGGGGGCGGCTGTTTTTT. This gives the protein CASGTAGGRLFF.

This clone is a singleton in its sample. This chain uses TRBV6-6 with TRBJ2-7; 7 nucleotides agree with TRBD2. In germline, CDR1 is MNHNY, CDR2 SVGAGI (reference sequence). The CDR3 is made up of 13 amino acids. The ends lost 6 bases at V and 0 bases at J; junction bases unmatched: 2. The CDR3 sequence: CASRRDYSYEQYF. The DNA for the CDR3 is TGTGCCAGCAGGCGGGACTACTCCTACGAGCAGTACTTC.

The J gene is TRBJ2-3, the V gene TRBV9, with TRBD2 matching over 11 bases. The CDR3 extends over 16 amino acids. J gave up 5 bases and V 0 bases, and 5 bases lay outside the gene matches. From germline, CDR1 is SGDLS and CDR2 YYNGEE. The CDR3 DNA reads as TGTGCCAGCAGCGTAGTACTAGCGGGAGCTGGAGATACGCAGTATTTT. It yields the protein CASSVVLAGAGDTQYF.

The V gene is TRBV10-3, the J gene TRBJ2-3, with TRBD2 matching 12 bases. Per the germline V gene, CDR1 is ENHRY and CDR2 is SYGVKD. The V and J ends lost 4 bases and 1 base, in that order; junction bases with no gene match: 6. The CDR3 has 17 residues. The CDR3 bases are TGTGCCATCAGTGCCTTGACTAGCGGGAGTGGCACAGATACGCAGTATTTT. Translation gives CAISALTSGSGTDTQYF.

The CDR3 sequence: CASSVGGTDTQYF. The DNA of the CDR3 is TGTGCCAGCAGCGTAGGCGGCACAGATACGCAGTATTTT. The genes are TRBV9 and TRBJ2-3, with D unresolved. CDR3 length: 13 amino acids. V gave up 0 bases and J gave up 1 base, with 3 bases separating them. Germline V CDR1 and CDR2: SGDLS, YYNGEE.

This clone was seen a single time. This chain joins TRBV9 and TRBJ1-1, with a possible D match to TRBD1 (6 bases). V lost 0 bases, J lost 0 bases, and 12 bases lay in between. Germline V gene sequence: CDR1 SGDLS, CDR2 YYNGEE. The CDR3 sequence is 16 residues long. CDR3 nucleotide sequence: TGTGCCAGCAGCGTAGAGGGGGGGAGCATGAACACTGAAGCTTTCTTT. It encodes CASSVEGGSMNTEAFF.

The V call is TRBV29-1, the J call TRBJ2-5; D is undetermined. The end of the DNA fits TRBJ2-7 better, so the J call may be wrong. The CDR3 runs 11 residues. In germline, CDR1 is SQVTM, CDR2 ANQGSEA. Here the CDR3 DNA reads TGCAGCGTTGAAGATCGTTTCGAGCAGTACTTC. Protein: CSVEDRFEQYF.

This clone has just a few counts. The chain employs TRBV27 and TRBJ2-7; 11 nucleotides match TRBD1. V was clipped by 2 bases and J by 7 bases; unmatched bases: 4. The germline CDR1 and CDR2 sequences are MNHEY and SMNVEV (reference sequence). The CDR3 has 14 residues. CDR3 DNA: TGTGCCAGCAGTTTAGGGGACAGGGGGTCAGAGCAGTACTTC. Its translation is CASSLGDRGSEQYF.

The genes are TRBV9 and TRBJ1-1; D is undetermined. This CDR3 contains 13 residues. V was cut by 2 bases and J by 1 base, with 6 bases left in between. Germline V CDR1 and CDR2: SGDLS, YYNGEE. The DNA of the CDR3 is TGTGCCAGCAGCGTGGCACAGAACACTGAAGCTTTCTTT. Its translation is CASSVAQNTEAFF.